This note documents a single T cell receptor beta chain sequence. Its target is not known. Vbeta (60) and Jbeta (13) primers were used in the PCR. As processed by the authors: Approximately 80 million unique TCR beta chains, about 10 million of them shared, were counted by a later analysis. Repertoires were generated with immunoSEQ multiplex PCR, while TCRdb's copy carries only in-frame clones and drops some. V, J and clone size derive from that table, while D and trimming were established from the DNA sequence. The sample yields about 100,000 clones, less than 80% seen once. This specimen comes from a study of cytomegalovirus exposure and HLA in healthy donors. The CDR3 extends over 13 amino acids. Germline V lookup: CDR1 SGHTA, CDR2 FQGTGA. The V and J ends lost 3 bases and 4 bases respectively, with 8 bases between them. Overall study results and limits: Across donors, sequencing depth was assumed by presence/absence analyses to be roughly uniform.

The source material was PBMCs. This receptor was taken from a man under 40 in good health and CMV-seronegative. This chain joins TRBV7-3 and TRBJ2-3, with D hard to call. The CDR3: CASSFIIADTQYF. DNA of the CDR3: TGTGCCAGCAGCTTCATCATTGCAGATACGCAGTATTTT.